This T cell receptor beta chain was documented in a study of blood T cells in healthy people across ages. Points on this clonotype: Its specificity is unknown.

The authors ran a second PCR of about 7 to 11 cycles using a sample-barcoded 5' primer and a J-beta primer mix. A tag from a template-switch adaptor with 12 random nucleotides marked each cDNA molecule. Paired-end reads containing CDR3 totaled no fewer than 3 million for each sample. TCRdb fed the 5' RACE reads into MiXCR, producing one record per CDR3 protein. This table has about 620,000 distinct CDR3 sequences, 52% appearing once. Overall study findings and caveats: Diversity estimates from one million T cells were considered underestimates.

The germline V gene has CDR1 SGHDT and CDR2 YYEEEE. The trim removed 5 bases at V and 2 bases at J, leaving 6 bases unmatched. This CDR3 spans 15 amino acids. Ten milliliters of peripheral blood were drawn from each donor. The receptor was derived from a woman older than 75 in good health. This chain links TRBV5-6 with TRBJ2-5; 10 bases agree with TRBD1. The sequenced material came from blood. The CDR3 sequence is CASRVDRGKQETQYF. The DNA for the CDR3 is TGTGCCAGCAGAGTGGACAGGGGGAAGCAAGAGACCCAGTACTTC.